The following is a T cell receptor beta chain sequence with its context. By share, this clonotype ranks as medium-sized (0.01 to 0.1%). Its antigen is currently not known. Base-call qualities are not available, and no considerably larger clone is one nucleotide away. The data are from a study of immune heterogeneity within non-small cell lung tumors (dated by TCRdb to between 2017 and 2018). Describing the broader study: By histology, the tumors were a few squamous cell carcinomas, nine to ten non-squamous carcinomas and 1 tumor not otherwise specified. For mutant peptides 8 to 11 amino acids long, netMHCpan-3.0 predicted neoantigen binding to the HLA alleles of each patient. TCR repertoire analysis included approximately 60 tumor loci from 15 patients, whereas transcriptome data included only approximately 48 loci from 12 patients. The study combined whole-exome sequencing, RNA-seq and TCR beta repertoire sequencing of multiple spatially distinct regions from each NSCLC tumor to examine intratumoral immune heterogeneity.

From a lookup of the germline V gene (reference sequence), CDR1 and CDR2 are DFQATT and SNEGSKA. The V end loses 3 bases and the J end loses 6 bases, and a stretch of 11 bases separates them. Taken from cysteine to phenylalanine, the CDR3 has 12 residues. This entry keeps only the CDR3 DNA: 36 bases, framed from base 1. Beyond this particular receptor, the publication reports: Identical dominant CDR3B clonotypes recurred across loci within a patient, yet different tumor locations also harbored unique high-frequency clones. A moderate positive correlation (R roughly 0.32), which was statistically significant, linked local T-cell repertoire clonality to local tumor mutational burden. For the most part, high-frequency TCR beta clonotypes differed from one individual patient to another.

The TCR beta CDR3 region was amplified with a multiplex PCR system, in which a first round of approximately 11 cycles was run using 32 V-gene forward and 13 J-gene reverse primers. The first PCR round was done with a QIAGEN Multiplex PCR Kit, and the primer sequences were filed in Chinese patent CN105087789A. Illumina universal primers were attached in a second round of PCR run with the Phusion High-Fidelity PCR Kit. Paired-end sequencing of TCR libraries was carried out on the Illumina HiSeq X Ten platform at a read length of 151 bp. As for the original processing: Reads lacking multiplex PCR primers were removed with Cutadapt, read pairs were merged with PEAR, and CDR3 regions were called with MiXCR default settings. Repertoire diversity was assessed by Shannon entropy, and clonality was calculated as one minus the Shannon entropy divided by the ln of the count of productive unique sequences. Clonotypes at a frequency of at least 0.5% were defined as dominant or high-frequency T-cell clones. TCRdb trimmed public reads at Q25 via fastp, called clones via MiXCR and kept in-frame beta chains. Identical CDR3 protein sequences are pooled into one entry, listed with their most common genes and DNA. TCRdb, not the authors, supplied the V and J calls. This sample is represented by about 10,000 distinct CDR3 sequences; 26% of them were singletons. 25% to 30% of the sample goes to the ten largest clones.

For the TCR template, genomic DNA was extracted from bulk tumor tissue, and approximately 640 ng of gDNA was amplified for each sample. During surgery, multiple biopsies were taken from each primary tumor and placed as far apart as possible within the tumor mass. The study cohort was described as untreated and was composed of newly diagnosed NSCLC cases undergoing curative surgery. The donor group was made up of about 15 newly diagnosed non-small cell lung cancer patients undergoing surgery with curative intent. Resected tumor masses were reviewed by two independent pathologists. Sequencing was performed only on DNA and RNA samples of high quality.

Recombination connected TRBV20-1 to TRBJ1-2, with TRBD1 perhaps the D gene, on 5 matching bases. Sequences were obtained from lung tumor tissue. The sequence was collected from a woman between 50 and 59 years old with non-small cell lung cancer. The sequence in DNA is TGCAGTGCTAGTTCTAGGGGTCATGGCTACACCTTC. It encodes CSASSRGHGYTF.